This T cell receptor beta chain was sequenced during a study of cytomegalovirus exposure and HLA in healthy donors. Trimming took off 2 bases at V and 6 bases at J, with 12 bases between the two ends. The CDR3 spans 14 residues. Per the germline V gene, CDR1 is MNHEY and CDR2 is SVGAGI. Amplification used 60 Vbeta primers and 13 Jbeta primers. The protocol was immunoSEQ multiplex PCR, while the TCRdb copy is restricted to in-frame clones and leaves out a portion. There are around 170,000 clones in the sample; roughly 87% occur only once, and more than 0.5% lies in the top ten. This chain uses TRBV6-5 with TRBJ2-3; perhaps TRBD2 as D (6 bases). Specimen: PBMCs. The sequence derives from a woman aged 45-59 years in good health and CMV-seronegative. The CDR3 nucleotides are TGTGCCAGCAGTTACCGAGCGGGTGGGGATACGCAGTATTTT. The encoded protein is CASSYRAGGDTQYF.